The 26 T cell receptor beta chains reported below all come from one sample, sequenced in a study of T cell changes during pregnancy in multiple sclerosis. Method: immunoSEQ multiplex PCR; TCRdb's copy keeps in-frame clones and lacks some. The sample records some 58,000 clones, over 95% being singletons. Source: CD8+ T cells from peripheral blood mononuclear cells, taken after pregnancy. The receptors here all came from a female donor with multiple sclerosis, enrolled in a pregnancy study.

The chain joins TRBV2 to TRBJ2-1; tentative D call: TRBD1 (6 bases). Germline lookup yields CDR1 SNHLY and CDR2 FYNNEI. The CDR3 length is 14 residues. V lost 8 bases to trimming and J lost 4 bases, with 15 bases between them. DNA for the CDR3: TGTGCCAGCTCGCTCGAGGGGGATTACAATGAGCAGTTCTTC. Protein: CASSLEGDYNEQFF. The full variable domain, in which reference TRBV2 and TRBJ2-1 provide the parts outside the CDR3, is EPEVTQTPSHQVTQMGQEVILRCVPISNHLYFYWYRQILGQKVEFLVSFYNNEISEKSEIFDDQFSVERPDGSNFTLKIRSTKLEDSAMYFCASSLEGDYNEQFFGPGTRLTVL.

The V and J genes are TRBV29-1 and TRBJ2-2; TRBD1 agrees at 7 bases. The V and J ends lost 7 bases and 1 base, in that order; junction bases with no gene match: 9. The CDR3 has 15 amino acids. Germline V gene data show CDR1 as SQVTM and CDR2 as ANQGSEA. The CDR3 region has the DNA TGCAGCGGTTGTATCGGGACAGTGAACACCGGGGAGCTGTTTTTT. This codes for CSGCIGTVNTGELFF.

The rearrangement joins TRBV7-9 to TRBJ1-2; 12 nucleotides line up with TRBD1. CDR3 length: 17 amino acids. Unmatched junction bases numbered 10, after V lost 4 bases and J lost 4 bases. Germline V lookup: CDR1 SEHNR, CDR2 FQNEAQ (reference sequence). The CDR3 reads CASSSGVGTGGLYGYTF. The DNA for the CDR3 is TGTGCCAGCAGCTCAGGGGTCGGGACAGGGGGCCTCTATGGCTACACCTTC.

The rearrangement joins TRBV7-6 to TRBJ1-1; D might be TRBD1 (6 bases). The CDR3 is made up of 14 amino acids. Germline assignment: CDR1 SGHVS and CDR2 FNYEAQ. V dropped 2 bases and J dropped 1 base, with 8 bases sitting between them. The CDR3 nucleotides read TGTGCCAGCAGCTTAACAGGGCCGAACACTGAAGCTTTCTTT. Encoded protein: CASSLTGPNTEAFF.

This rearrangement joins TRBV28 to TRBJ2-2; the match to TRBD2 covers 9 bases. The CDR3 runs to 16 residues. V shed 4 bases and J 6 bases; nucleotides not matched to a gene: 9. Germline CDR1 is MDHEN and CDR2 is SYDVKM. CDR3 sequence (DNA): TGTGCCAGCAGTTCTGCTTTAGCGGGAGTACCCGGGGAGCTGTTTTTT. Protein product: CASSSALAGVPGELFF.

V gene TRBV2 combines with J gene TRBJ2-3; TRBD1 aligns across 7 bases. This CDR3 has 13 residues. V lost 0 bases and J lost 10; bases outside the gene matches: 4. The germline CDR1 and CDR2 sequences are SNHLY and FYNNEI. For the CDR3, the DNA is TGTGCCAGCAGTGAAGCGTTGGGGACAGCGCAGTATTTT. It translates to CASSEALGTAQYF.

The chain has TRBV19 and TRBJ2-1; TRBD2 matches 11 bases. The CDR3 extends over 16 amino acids. Germline values: CDR1 LNHDA, CDR2 SQIVND (reference sequence). The J segment lost 2 bases and the V segment lost 2 bases, leaving 2 bases of the junction unmatched. DNA of the CDR3: TGTGCCAGTAGTATAATAGCGGGAGGGCCCTACAATGAGCAGTTCTTC. This sequence encodes CASSIIAGGPYNEQFF.

This clone was observed a single time. The chain uses TRBV28 and TRBJ1-1, with D uncertain. Germline lookup yields CDR1 MDHEN and CDR2 SYDVKM. This CDR3 spans 15 amino acids. V was trimmed by 5 bases and J by 0 bases, leaving 13 bases between them. CDR3 sequence: CASSGVIGMNTEAFF. The CDR3 DNA follows: TGTGCCAGCAGTGGGGTGATCGGGATGAACACTGAAGCTTTCTTT.

V gene TRBV7-9 combines with J gene TRBJ1-2, with 8 bases aligning to TRBD1. The trim removed 5 bases at V and 4 bases at J, leaving 3 bases unmatched. The germline CDR1 and CDR2 sequences are SEHNR and FQNEAQ (reference sequence). The CDR3 is 13 amino acids. The CDR3 coding sequence is TGTGCCAGCAGCCTAGGACAGGGCTATGGCTACACCTTC. This gives the protein CASSLGQGYGYTF.

The rearrangement links TRBV14 to TRBJ2-1; a weak D match, TRBD1 (7 bases). CDR3 length: 17 amino acids. Germline-derived CDR1 and CDR2 are SGHDN and FVKESK. Trimming took 0 bases from V and 5 from J, leaving 17 bases between them. The CDR3 reads CASSQDGPRRGHNEQFF. As DNA, the CDR3 is TGTGCCAGCAGCCAAGACGGACCCCGGAGGGGGCACAATGAGCAGTTCTTC. The whole variable domain, filled in from reference TRBV14 and TRBJ2-1, reads EAGVTQFPSHSVIEKGQTVTLRCDPISGHDNLYWYRRVMGKEIKFLLHFVKESKQDESGMPNNRFLAERTGGTYSTLKVQPAELEDSGVYFCASSQDGPRRGHNEQFFGPGTRLTVL.

The chain uses TRBV29-1 and TRBJ2-5, with 7 bases identical to TRBD1. The tail of the sequence fits TRBJ2-7 better, so the J call may be wrong. Looked up from germline, CDR1 is SQVTM and CDR2 is ANQGSEA. The CDR3 length is 13 residues. For the CDR3, the DNA is TGCAGCGCTAACAGGGGCCCAACCTACGAGCAGTACTTC. Its translation: CSANRGPTYEQYF.

V usage is TRBV5-1 and J usage is TRBJ2-1; weak D call: TRBD1 (6 bases). The CDR3 has 15 residues. Trimming took off 0 bases at V and 1 base at J, with 8 bases between the two ends. The V gene's germline CDR1 is SGHRS and CDR2 YFSETQ. For the CDR3, the DNA is TGCGCCAGCAGCTTGGTACAGGGATCCTACAATGAGCAGTTCTTC. It codes for CASSLVQGSYNEQFF. The full variable domain, in which reference TRBV5-1 and TRBJ2-1 provide the parts outside the CDR3, is KAGVTQTPRYLIKTRGQQVTLSCSPISGHRSVSWYQQTPGQGLQFLFEYFSETQRNKGNFPGRFSGRQFSNSRSEMNVSTLELGDSALYLCASSLVQGSYNEQFFGPGTRLTVL.

The genes are TRBV2 and TRBJ1-2; D might be TRBD1 (6 bases). Trimming took off 7 bases at V and 4 bases at J, with 13 bases between the two ends. This CDR3 is built from 13 residues. Germline V gives CDR1 SNHLY, CDR2 FYNNEI. The CDR3 nucleotides are TGTGCCAGCATCGGGGCAGGGGCCTATGGCTACACCTTC. This translates into CASIGAGAYGYTF.

The rearrangement uses TRBV7-9 and TRBJ2-7, with 7 bases aligning to TRBD2. CDR1 and CDR2 (germline): SEHNR, FQNEAQ (reference sequence). CDR3 length equals 17 residues. The V gene end was trimmed by 0 bases and the J gene end by 5 bases; junction bases not matched to a gene: 13. The CDR3 loop is CASSLATSRREQDEQYF. DNA of the CDR3: TGTGCCAGCAGCTTAGCTACCTCAAGGCGGGAGCAGGACGAGCAGTACTTC.

The J gene is TRBJ2-2, the V gene TRBV19; D is uncertain. Trimming cost V 3 bases and J 4 bases, with 15 bases left between them. Germline CDR1 is LNHDA and CDR2 is SQIVND (reference sequence). CDR3 length: 16 amino acids. CDR3 bases: TGTGCCAGTAGTATGTCCCCACCCGCCGGCACCGGGGAGCTGTTTTTT. Translating it yields CASSMSPPAGTGELFF.

V gene TRBV6-4 combines with J gene TRBJ1-3, with 7 bases identical to TRBD1. V was pared by 6 bases and J by 4 bases, with 9 bases of the junction left unmatched. Germline CDR1 reads MRHNA; CDR2 reads SNTAGT. This CDR3 region has 15 residues. CDR3 sequence: CASRYRGSLGNTIYF. The CDR3, as DNA: TGTGCCAGCAGATACAGGGGCAGTCTCGGAAACACCATATATTTT.

The gene calls are TRBV7-2 and TRBJ2-3, with a weak D call TRBD2 (6 bases). The CDR3 covers 15 residues. Germline V gene data show CDR1 as SGHTA and CDR2 as FQGNSA. V was trimmed by 5 bases and J by 6 bases, leaving 18 bases between them. CDR3 DNA sequence: TGTGCCAGCAGCACCGGGACTTCTTCAAGGGATACGCAGTATTTT. It yields the protein CASSTGTSSRDTQYF.

V usage is TRBV2 and J usage is TRBJ1-5; no definite D call. The V and J ends lost 3 bases and 0 bases respectively, with 3 bases between them. This CDR3 has 13 residues. Germline V CDR1 and CDR2: SNHLY, FYNNEI. CDR3 sequence: CASSDNSNQPQHF. CDR3 bases: TGTGCCAGCAGTGATAATAGCAATCAGCCCCAGCATTTT. The full variable domain, with the rest looked up from reference TRBV2 and TRBJ1-5, is EPEVTQTPSHQVTQMGQEVILRCVPISNHLYFYWYRQILGQKVEFLVSFYNNEISEKSEIFDDQFSVERPDGSNFTLKIRSTKLEDSAMYFCASSDNSNQPQHFGDGTRLSIL.

The chain employs TRBV27 and TRBJ2-7, with D possibly TRBD2 on 5 matching bases. The CDR3 extends over 15 amino acids. V lost 2 bases and J lost 4, with 15 bases in between. Germline-derived CDR1 and CDR2 are MNHEY and SMNVEV (reference sequence). CDR3: CASSLRGNTGYEQYF. The CDR3 region has the DNA TGTGCCAGCAGTTTAAGAGGGAATACTGGGTACGAGCAGTACTTC.

The CDR3 DNA reads TGTGCCAGCAGCCCTCCGGGAAGCTCCTACGAGCAGTACTTC. Amino acid sequence: CASSPPGSSYEQYF. The chain uses TRBV7-9 and TRBJ2-7; D is perhaps TRBD2 (5 bases). Trimming shortened V by 5 bases and J by 0 bases, and 11 bases separated the two germline ends. Germline loops: CDR1 SEHNR, CDR2 FQNEAQ (reference sequence). The CDR3 has 14 amino acids. Looking up the rest from reference TRBV7-9 and TRBJ2-7 gives the full variable domain: DTGVSQNPRHKITKRGQNVTFRCDPISEHNRLYWYRQTLGQGPEFLTYFQNEAQLEKSRLLSDRFSAERPKGSFSTLEIQRTEQGDSAMYLCASSPPGSSYEQYFGPGTRLTVT.

J is TRBJ2-1 and V is TRBV19; 7 bases align to TRBD2. After removal of 3 bases from V and 6 bases from J, the junction contained 5 bases not matched to a gene. The CDR3 spans 14 residues. CDR1 LNHDA and CDR2 SQIVND come from the germline V gene (reference sequence). The CDR3 coding sequence is TGTGCCAGTAGTATGGGAGGGGTGGGCAATGAGCAGTTCTTC. Translated, it gives CASSMGGVGNEQFF.

The genes are TRBV27 and TRBJ2-1; 9 positions match TRBD2. After removal of 9 bases from V and 7 bases from J, the junction contained 13 bases not matched to a gene. CDR3 size: 15 residues. Germline V CDR1 and CDR2: MNHEY, SMNVEV (reference sequence). In DNA, the CDR3 is TGTGCCAGTACTTATAGCGGGAGTGGGGGGAATGAGCAGTTCTTC. Encoded protein: CASTYSGSGGNEQFF.

The chain combines TRBV15 with TRBJ2-3; D might be TRBD2 (5 bases). V shed 1 base and J shed 0 bases, with 8 bases lying between them. Germline V gene lookup returns CDR1 LNHNV and CDR2 YYDKDF (reference sequence). CDR3 length equals 15 residues. CDR3 nucleotides: TGTGCCACCAGCAGAGGCCGGGAAAGCACAGATACGCAGTATTTT. This sequence encodes CATSRGRESTDTQYF.

V is TRBV5-1 and J is TRBJ2-3; D perhaps matches TRBD2 (5 bases). In germline, CDR1 is SGHRS, CDR2 YFSETQ. V lost 5 bases and J lost 1, with 17 bases in between. CDR3 length: 16 amino acids. CDR3 protein: CASSYERPRGTDTQYF. CDR3 coding DNA: TGCGCCAGCAGTTATGAACGCCCGAGGGGCACAGATACGCAGTATTTT.

This rearrangement joins TRBV9 to TRBJ2-1, with 14 bases matching TRBD2. The CDR3 has 15 residues. V was clipped by 4 bases and J by 8 bases; unmatched bases: 5. Germline V gene data show CDR1 as SGDLS and CDR2 as YYNGEE. CDR3 coding DNA: TGTGCCAGCAGCTTTGGGACTAGCGGGAGCTATGAGCAGTTCTTC. The encoded protein is CASSFGTSGSYEQFF.

This clone was counted once. The rearrangement uses TRBV11-2 and TRBJ1-2; 9 positions agree with TRBD1. Germline V CDR1 and CDR2: SGHAT, FQNNGV. Trimming removed 5 bases from V and 4 bases from J; junction bases left unmatched: 5. The CDR3 is 14 amino acids. The CDR3, as DNA: TGTGCCAGCAGCGGGACAGGGTTCCGCTATGGCTACACCTTC. This encodes CASSGTGFRYGYTF.